Listed here are 19 T cell receptor beta chains from one sample, sequenced in a study of CD8 T cells in ankylosing spondylitis. TCRdb re-called the 5' RACE reads through MiXCR, storing one row per CDR3 protein. The sample records 200,000 to 300,000 distinct CDR3 sequences, about 10% being singletons. Sequenced: blood, either unsorted or a sorted T cell fraction (not recorded which). Source of these receptors: a male donor with ankylosing spondylitis or in good health (not recorded which).

This clonotype came up many times. This chain links TRBV5-1 with TRBJ1-4; perhaps TRBD1 as D (6 bases). V lost 5 bases and J lost 7, with 24 bases in between. The CDR3 length is 17 residues. CDR1 is SGHRS, CDR2 YFSETQ, per germline. Written as DNA, the CDR3 is TGCGCCAGCAGATATCGGGGGGGCGCGTGGAGAAGTGAAAAACTGTTTTTT. The encoded protein is CASRYRGGAWRSEKLFF.

This clonotype came up a few times. V is TRBV29-1 and J is TRBJ1-6; tentatively, D is TRBD1 (5 bases). Germline V lookup: CDR1 SQVTM, CDR2 ANQGSEA. CDR3 length equals 13 residues. V shed 7 bases and J shed 4 bases, with 11 bases lying between them. The CDR3 protein is CSGGDGYNSPLHF. The CDR3 nucleotides read TGCAGCGGGGGGGACGGATATAATTCACCCCTCCACTTT.

The J gene is TRBJ2-5, the V gene TRBV29-1, with D perhaps TRBD1 or TRBD2 (5 bases each). V was trimmed by 6 bases and J by 2 bases, leaving 16 bases between them. The CDR3 length is 14 residues. Germline CDR1 is SQVTM and CDR2 is ANQGSEA. CDR3 nucleotide sequence: TGCAGCGTGCCGGGACCTATCGCTCAAGAGACCCAGTACTTC. Its translation: CSVPGPIAQETQYF.

This clonotype has a count of ten or more. V and J are TRBV5-1 and TRBJ2-7, with D perhaps matching TRBD1 or TRBD2 (5 bases each). Looked up from germline, CDR1 is SGHRS and CDR2 is YFSETQ. V lost 1 base and J 2 bases, leaving 13 bases between the germline ends. The CDR3 extends over 15 amino acids. CDR3 amino acids: CASSLWGTGTYEQYF. CDR3 DNA sequence: TGCGCCAGCAGCTTGTGGGGGACCGGCACCTACGAGCAGTACTTC.

This clonotype was seen many times. The rearrangement joins TRBV24-1 to TRBJ1-5, with D unresolved. V lost 3 bases, J lost 1 base, and 6 bases lay in between. CDR1 and CDR2 from the germline V gene are KGHDR and SFDVKD. The CDR3 length is 14 residues. CDR3 region: CATSDVGSNQPQHF. The CDR3 DNA reads TGTGCCACCAGTGATGTAGGGAGCAATCAGCCCCAGCATTTT.

V usage is TRBV14 and J usage is TRBJ1-2, with 8 nucleotides matching TRBD1. The V segment lost 4 bases and the J segment 1 base; nucleotides outside the gene matches: 5. The CDR3 loop spans 15 amino acids. The germline CDR1 and CDR2 sequences are SGHDN and FVKESK. CDR3 in amino acids: CASSLRTGNNYGYTF. The DNA for the CDR3 is TGTGCCAGCAGCCTCCGGACAGGGAATAACTATGGCTACACCTTC. Looking up the rest from reference TRBV14 and TRBJ1-2 gives the full variable domain: EAGVTQFPSHSVIEKGQTVTLRCDPISGHDNLYWYRRVMGKEIKFLLHFVKESKQDESGMPNNRFLAERTGGTYSTLKVQPAELEDSGVYFCASSLRTGNNYGYTFGSGTRLTVV.

This clonotype came up many times. This rearrangement joins TRBV7-3 to TRBJ2-5; no reliable D call. Trimming left V 5 bases short and J 4 bases short, with 11 bases between. The CDR3 runs to 13 residues. CDR1 is SGHTA, CDR2 FQGTGA, per germline. CDR3 DNA sequence: TGTGCCAGCAGCCAAGGGCGAGGAGAGACCCAGTACTTC. As protein: CASSQGRGETQYF.

On this clonotype itself: One end of the junction does not line up with germline, which may come from a read error. V gene TRBV12-3 or TRBV12-4 combines with J gene TRBJ2-3, with D possibly matching TRBD2 (6 bases). This CDR3 region has 14 residues. The CDR3 loop is CANSFGSSTGTQYF. As DNA, the CDR3 is TGTGCCAACAGTTTCGGGAGCAGCACAGGTACGCAGTATTTT.

This chain uses TRBV19 with TRBJ1-4; a possible D gene is TRBD1 (6 bases). Germline loops: CDR1 LNHDA, CDR2 SQIVND (reference sequence). The V gene lost 4 bases and the J gene lost 8 bases, with 23 bases spanning the gap. CDR3 length equals 17 residues. CDR3 nucleotides: TGTGCCAGTAGTAAACAGGGAAATCCAAGCACGGGCGAAAAACTGTTTTTT. This translates into CASSKQGNPSTGEKLFF.

This clonotype was observed many times. J is TRBJ1-2 and V is TRBV20-1, with 9 bases lining up with TRBD1. The germline V gene has CDR1 DFQATT and CDR2 SNEGSKA (reference sequence). The CDR3 consists of 12 residues. V lost 6 bases to trimming and J lost 4 bases; unmatched junction nucleotides: 3. The CDR3 protein is CSAEQGAYGYTF. As DNA, the CDR3 is TGCAGTGCAGAACAGGGGGCCTATGGCTACACCTTC.

This clonotype was counted only a few times. The chain links TRBV6-1 to TRBJ2-1; D not certain. The CDR3 totals 15 residues. Germline CDR1 is MNHNS and CDR2 is SASEGT. Trimming stripped 7 bases from V and 2 bases from J, with 15 bases between. The CDR3, as DNA: TGTGCCAGCACCGCACGATGGTCAGCCTACAATGAGCAGTTCTTC. It is translated as CASTARWSAYNEQFF.

The chain links TRBV7-6 to TRBJ2-7; TRBD2 might be the D (6 bases). V lost 3 bases to trimming and J lost 5 bases, with 11 bases between them. The CDR3 contains 13 residues. Germline CDR1 SGHVS, CDR2 FNYEAQ. The CDR3 DNA sequence: TGTGCCAGCAGCTTGGGAGGAGCGGACGAGCAGTACTTC. The encoded protein is CASSLGGADEQYF.

The chain uses TRBV5-5 and TRBJ2-7; D not certain. Germline V lookup: CDR1 SGHKS, CDR2 YYEKEE (reference sequence). V lost 1 base, J lost 3 bases, and 5 bases lay in between. This CDR3 region has 12 residues. The chain's CDR3 is CASSLRNYEQYF. As DNA, the CDR3 is TGTGCCAGCAGCTTGAGGAACTACGAGCAGTACTTC.

The chain links TRBV12-3 or TRBV12-4 to TRBJ2-7; 9 nucleotides agree with TRBD1. This CDR3 has 14 amino acids. J was trimmed by 5 bases and V by 5 bases; bases with no gene match: 7. The CDR3 loop reads CASSPGTGQDEQYF. The CDR3 DNA is TGTGCCAGCAGTCCAGGGACAGGGCAAGACGAGCAGTACTTC.

The chain couples TRBV2 to TRBJ2-5, with 7 bases aligning to TRBD1. The CDR3 spans 15 residues. Germline CDR1 SNHLY, CDR2 FYNNEI. V trimming: 3 bases; J trimming: 2 bases; junction bases outside the gene matches: 6. This CDR3 reads CASSDLRQGQETQYF. CDR3 nucleotides: TGTGCCAGCAGTGATCTAAGACAGGGACAAGAGACCCAGTACTTC.

At least ten counts were recorded for this clonotype. The gene calls are TRBV20-1 and TRBJ2-3; TRBD2 matches 7 bases. The CDR3 sequence is 15 residues long. Germline V lookup: CDR1 DFQATT, CDR2 SNEGSKA (reference sequence). V shed 1 base, J shed 1 base, and the junction held 5 bases outside the gene matches. The CDR3 is CSARVFAGGTDTQYF. CDR3 nucleotide sequence: TGCAGTGCTAGAGTTTTTGCGGGGGGCACAGATACGCAGTATTTT.

This clonotype was seen a few times. The V gene is TRBV28, the J gene TRBJ2-7, with a weak D call TRBD1 (5 bases). The V end lost 6 bases, the J end lost 3 bases, and 12 bases lay between the germline ends. The CDR3 sequence is 13 residues long. Looked up from germline, CDR1 is MDHEN and CDR2 is SYDVKM. CDR3 sequence: CASRHRYFYEQYF. The CDR3 DNA reads as TGTGCCAGCAGGCACAGGTATTTCTACGAGCAGTACTTC.

This clonotype was picked up many times. The CDR3 sequence: CASRAMGEGRITQYF. DNA of the CDR3: TGCGCCAGCCGAGCTATGGGGGAGGGCCGGATTACGCAGTATTTT. The chain links TRBV5-1 to TRBJ2-3; TRBD2 matches at 7 bases. J lost 8 bases, V lost 7 bases, and 16 bases had no gene match. Looked up from germline, CDR1 is SGHRS and CDR2 is YFSETQ. This CDR3 comprises 15 residues.

This clonotype was seen more than once but under ten times. The chain is built from TRBV5-1 and TRBJ2-3; D is tentatively TRBD1 or TRBD2 (5 bases each). The V and J ends lost 0 bases and 1 base respectively, with 12 bases between them. Germline assignment: CDR1 SGHRS and CDR2 YFSETQ. This CDR3 has 16 residues. The CDR3 bases are TGCGCCAGCAGCTTGGTCGGGACCGTGGGCACAGATACGCAGTATTTT. Its protein product is CASSLVGTVGTDTQYF.